This TCR beta chain was obtained from a study of control samples from healthy donors and cancer patients. V dropped 4 bases and J dropped 3 bases, with 10 bases sitting between them. The CDR3 sequence is 14 residues long. Germline V CDR1 and CDR2: LNHDA, SQIVND (reference sequence). Assay used: immunoSEQ multiplex PCR; TCRdb lists only in-frame clones, some missing. The data contain over 100,000 clones, roughly 91% of them singletons. Specimen: blood. The chain employs TRBV19 and TRBJ1-5; a possible D gene is TRBD1 (6 bases). The receptor was derived from a woman in her fifties or sixties in good health. CDR3 amino acids: CASSTGQNNQPQHF. CDR3 bases: TGTGCCAGTAGTACCGGACAGAACAATCAGCCCCAGCATTTT. The whole variable domain, filled in from reference TRBV19 and TRBJ1-5, reads DGGITQSPKYLFRKEGQNVTLSCEQNLNHDAMYWYRQDPGQGLRLIYYSQIVNDFQKGDIAEGYSVSREKKESFPLTVTSAQKNPTAFYLCASSTGQNNQPQHFGDGTRLSIL.